Each of the 25 T cell receptor beta chains below was sequenced from the same sample in a study of shared clonotypes between healthy human individuals. The table came from immunoSEQ multiplex PCR; TCRdb's copy has only in-frame clones and leaves some out. The table lists 2.5 million or so clones, approximately 94% of them singletons, with 0.13% to 0.15% in the top ten. Sample: naive CD4+ T cells sorted from blood. The subset was: CD45RA+ positively selected. The source of these receptors is a man aged 18 to 30 in good health.

The chain combines TRBV30 with TRBJ1-4, with a weak D call TRBD1 (6 bases). The CDR3 consists of 13 residues. The V gene's germline CDR1 is GTSNPN and CDR2 SVGIG (reference sequence). V was cut by 4 bases and J by 5 bases, with 11 bases left in between. The CDR3 loop is CAWMQGLNEKLFF. In DNA, the CDR3 is TGTGCCTGGATGCAGGGGCTGAATGAAAAACTGTTTTTT.

The J gene is TRBJ2-1, the V gene TRBV9; TRBD1 matches at 8 bases. Germline trimming cut 4 bases from V and 4 bases from J; bases unmatched to any gene: 10. Germline V gives CDR1 SGDLS, CDR2 YYNGEE. The CDR3 has 16 residues. In DNA form, the CDR3 reads TGTGCCAGCAGCCCCCATTTAGGGACAGGTTACAATGAGCAGTTCTTC. Amino acid sequence: CASSPHLGTGYNEQFF. The full variable domain, with the rest looked up from reference TRBV9 and TRBJ2-1, is DSGVTQTPKHLITATGQRVTLRCSPRSGDLSVYWYQQSLDQGLQFLIQYYNGEERAKGNILERFSAQQFPDLHSELNLSSLELGDSALYFCASSPHLGTGYNEQFFGPGTRLTVL.

This clone was observed once. The chain employs TRBV5-6 and TRBJ1-5, with D tentatively TRBD1 (5 bases). V lost 0 bases and J 1 base, leaving 8 bases between the germline ends. There are 15 residues in the CDR3. Looked up from germline, CDR1 is SGHDT and CDR2 is YYEEEE. The CDR3 nucleotides are TGTGCCAGCAGCTTGGGGGGGTCCAGCAATCAGCCCCAGCATTTT. Translating it yields CASSLGGSSNQPQHF. The full variable domain, its missing parts supplied by reference TRBV5-6 and TRBJ1-5, is DAGVTQSPTHLIKTRGQQVTLRCSPKSGHDTVSWYQQALGQGPQFIFQYYEEEERQRGNFPDRFSGHQFPNYSSELNVNALLLGDSALYLCASSLGGSSNQPQHFGDGTRLSIL.

The chain links TRBV18 to TRBJ1-5; maybe TRBD1 (5 bases). The CDR3 is 18 amino acids. Germline-derived CDR1 and CDR2 are KGHSH and LQKENI. V shed 6 bases and J shed 0 bases, with 21 bases lying between them. The CDR3 here is CASSRNTGDGYSNQPQHF. The DNA for the CDR3 is TGTGCCAGCTCCCGGAATACCGGGGACGGCTATAGCAATCAGCCCCAGCATTTT.

The chain links TRBV5-1 to TRBJ2-5; possibly TRBD1 or TRBD2 for D (5 bases each). V lost 5 bases and J 1 base, leaving 15 bases between the germline ends. Germline loops: CDR1 SGHRS, CDR2 YFSETQ. The length of the CDR3 is 15 residues. The CDR3 DNA reads TGCGCCAGCAGACAAGGGACGGCGATCCAAGAGACCCAGTACTTC. Amino acids: CASRQGTAIQETQYF.

The chain recombines TRBV5-4 with TRBJ2-7, with D perhaps TRBD1 (6 bases). The germline V gene encodes CDR1 SGHNT and CDR2 YYREEE (reference sequence). V lost 3 bases, J lost 2 bases, and 18 bases lay in between. The CDR3 has 16 residues. The CDR3 region is CASSSVGRGSTYEQYF. The CDR3 DNA sequence: TGTGCCAGCAGCTCAGTGGGCAGGGGAAGTACCTACGAGCAGTACTTC.

The rearrangement uses TRBV6-5 and TRBJ2-5; 10 bases line up with TRBD1. Trimming at V came to 6 bases and at J to 1 base, leaving 2 bases not matched to a gene. This CDR3 spans 14 amino acids. Per the germline V gene, CDR1 is MNHEY and CDR2 is SVGAGI. Here the CDR3 DNA reads TGTGCCAGCAGGTGGGACAGGGGCCAAGAGACCCAGTACTTC. Its translation is CASRWDRGQETQYF.

The rearrangement uses TRBV19 and TRBJ2-1; maybe TRBD2 (5 bases). The CDR3 loop spans 12 amino acids. The V end was cut by 5 bases, the J end by 10 bases, with 12 bases between. CDR1 LNHDA and CDR2 SQIVND come from the germline V gene (reference sequence). CDR3 DNA: TGTGCCAGTAGTTACCCAGCGGCCGAGCAGTTCTTC. Translation gives CASSYPAAEQFF.

Notes on this clone: At the DNA level, this CDR3 is encoded by other sequences in the same sample as well. The rearrangement links TRBV18 to TRBJ1-1; D is uncertain. The CDR3 covers 15 residues. V lost 0 bases to trimming and J lost 1 base, with 9 bases between them. Germline V gene data show CDR1 as KGHSH and CDR2 as LQKENI. CDR3 in amino acids: CASSPPVGENTEAFF. CDR3 nucleotide sequence: TGTGCCAGCTCACCACCTGTCGGGGAGAACACTGAAGCTTTCTTT. Combining the CDR3 with reference TRBV18 and TRBJ1-1 gives the whole variable domain NAGVMQNPRHLVRRRGQEARLRCSPMKGHSHVYWYRQLPEEGLKFMVYLQKENIIDESGMPKERFSAEFPKEGPSILRIQQVVRGDSAAYFCASSPPVGENTEAFFGQGTRLTVV.

The V gene is TRBV7-9, the J gene TRBJ2-1; D is ambiguous. CDR3 size: 16 residues. Germline V gene lookup returns CDR1 SEHNR and CDR2 FQNEAQ (reference sequence). Trimming cost V 5 bases and J 0 bases, with 14 bases left between them. CDR3 protein: CASSPLISSSYNEQFF. The CDR3 nucleotides read TGTGCCAGCAGCCCTCTGATTTCTAGCTCCTACAATGAGCAGTTCTTC.

The V call is TRBV4-1, the J call TRBJ2-1; D is tentatively TRBD1 or TRBD2 (5 bases each). V was pared by 1 base and J by 0 bases, with 19 bases between. Germline V gene data show CDR1 as MGHRA and CDR2 as YSYEKL. CDR3 length: 19 amino acids. CDR3: CASSQARVPQRNSYNEQFF. The CDR3 region has the DNA TGCGCCAGCAGCCAAGCCAGGGTCCCCCAGCGGAACTCCTACAATGAGCAGTTCTTC.

In the case of this clone: Within the sample, other DNA sequences also encode this same CDR3. The rearrangement uses TRBV2 and TRBJ1-6; no reliable D call. V was shortened by 6 bases and J by 0 bases, with 9 bases between the two germline ends. The CDR3 consists of 15 residues. CDR1 is SNHLY, CDR2 FYNNEI, per germline. The CDR3 sequence is CASRPESSYNSPLHF. In DNA, the CDR3 is TGTGCCAGCAGACCTGAAAGCTCCTATAATTCACCCCTCCACTTT.

This clone came up once. J is TRBJ1-5 and V is TRBV7-3; 7 bases agree with TRBD1. The CDR3 covers 13 residues. Unmatched junction bases numbered 5, after V lost 5 bases and J lost 7 bases. Germline assignment: CDR1 SGHTA and CDR2 FQGTGA. The chain's CDR3 is CASSPGQNQPQHF. The CDR3 DNA reads TGTGCCAGCAGCCCGGGACAGAACCAGCCCCAGCATTTT. The full variable domain, completed using reference TRBV7-3 and TRBJ1-5, is GAGVSQTPSNKVTEKGKYVELRCDPISGHTALYWYRQSLGQGPEFLIYFQGTGAADDSGLPNDRFFAVRPEGSVSTLKIQRTERGDSAVYLCASSPGQNQPQHFGDGTRLSIL.

The V and J genes are TRBV19 and TRBJ2-3, with TRBD1 identical over 7 bases. The CDR3 spans 14 residues. Per the germline V gene, CDR1 is LNHDA and CDR2 is SQIVND (reference sequence). V lost 7 bases and J lost 5; bases outside the gene matches: 9. The CDR3, as DNA: TGTGCCAGTACTAGGACAGGTCGTCTAGATACGCAGTATTTT. It specifies CASTRTGRLDTQYF.

In the case of this clone: Other DNA sequences in the sample encode the same CDR3. The chain links TRBV6-5 to TRBJ2-7; D ambiguous. The germline V gene encodes CDR1 MNHEY and CDR2 SVGAGI. The CDR3 is 13 amino acids. Trimming pared 0 bases from V and 3 bases from J, leaving 6 bases between. The CDR3 is CASSYSLGYEQYF. CDR3 coding DNA: TGTGCCAGCAGTTACTCGCTGGGCTACGAGCAGTACTTC.

V gene TRBV4-1 combines with J gene TRBJ2-7, with 9 positions matching TRBD1. V was clipped by 4 bases and J by 1 base; unmatched bases: 5. Germline CDR1 and CDR2: MGHRA and YSYEKL. The CDR3 has 15 amino acids. The CDR3 DNA reads TGCGCCAGCAGCCTGCGACAGGGGGATTCCTACGAGCAGTACTTC. The encoded protein is CASSLRQGDSYEQYF.

This chain uses TRBV7-9 with TRBJ2-4, with D perhaps matching TRBD2 (5 bases). CDR1 is SEHNR and CDR2 is FQNEAQ in the germline V gene (reference sequence). CDR3 length equals 9 residues. CDR3 sequence reads: CSGKNIQYF. In DNA, the CDR3 is TGTAGCGGAAAAAACATTCAGTACTTC. The whole variable domain, remainder taken from reference TRBV7-9 and TRBJ2-4, is DTGVSQNPRHKITKRGQNVTFRCDPISEHNRLYWYRQTLGQGPEFLTYFQNEAQLEKSRLLSDRFSAERPKGSFSTLEIQRTEQGDSAMYLCSGKNIQYFGAGTRLSVL.

This clone was counted once. The chain uses TRBV6-1 and TRBJ2-3; TRBD2 aligns across 9 bases. The CDR3 is made up of 16 amino acids. Germline CDR1 MNHNS, CDR2 SASEGT. V gave up 2 bases and J gave up 6 bases; unmatched junction bases: 9. The CDR3 protein is CASSEKSSGGSDTQYF. CDR3 sequence (DNA): TGTGCCAGCAGTGAAAAGTCCAGCGGGGGGTCTGATACGCAGTATTTT.

V and J are TRBV5-1 and TRBJ2-7; D is possibly TRBD1 or TRBD2 (5 bases each). V was pared by 3 bases and J by 0 bases, with 13 bases between. The germline gives CDR1 SGHRS, CDR2 YFSETQ. The CDR3 extends over 15 amino acids. Here the CDR3 DNA reads TGCGCCAGCAGCTCCGGGTGGGGGAGCTCCTACGAGCAGTACTTC. Translation: CASSSGWGSSYEQYF.

Turning to this clone: The sample has other DNA sequences that encode this CDR3 too. This sequence joins TRBV10-3 and TRBJ1-4; no clear D gene. Deletions cut 4 bases from V and 4 bases from J, with 4 bases between. The CDR3 is 12 amino acids. The germline gives CDR1 ENHRY, CDR2 SYGVKD. The CDR3 sequence is CAISVGNEKLFF. CDR3 DNA: TGTGCCATCAGTGTCGGTAATGAAAAACTGTTTTTT.

This chain joins TRBV15 and TRBJ2-6; D perhaps matches TRBD2 (6 bases). This CDR3 spans 15 amino acids. V lost 4 bases and J 0 bases, leaving 7 bases between the germline ends. Germline CDR1 and CDR2: LNHNV and YYDKDF (reference sequence). CDR3 DNA sequence: TGTGCCACCAGCAAGGGACTCTCTGGGGCCAACGTCCTGACTTTC. Its translation: CATSKGLSGANVLTF. The full variable domain, completed using reference TRBV15 and TRBJ2-6, is DAMVIQNPRYQVTQFGKPVTLSCSQTLNHNVMYWYQQKSSQAPKLLFHYYDKDFNNEADTPDNFQSRRPNTSFCFLDIRSPGLGDTAMYLCATSKGLSGANVLTFGAGSRLTVL.

The gene calls are TRBV6-1 and TRBJ1-1, with a possible D match to TRBD1 (6 bases). Germline V gene sequence: CDR1 MNHNS, CDR2 SASEGT. The CDR3 has 14 amino acids. The V and J ends lost 8 bases and 4 bases respectively, with 17 bases between them. The CDR3 region is CASVWQGYSTEAFF. The CDR3, as DNA: TGTGCCAGCGTTTGGCAGGGGTATAGCACTGAAGCTTTCTTT.

Points on this clone: The sample contains more than one DNA sequence encoding this CDR3. CDR3 sequence: CASSLEGYSNQPQHF. The CDR3 bases are TGTGCCAGCAGCTTAGAGGGCTATAGCAATCAGCCCCAGCATTTT. The chain joins TRBV7-8 to TRBJ1-5, with D hard to call. Germline V gene data show CDR1 as SGHVS and CDR2 as FQNEAQ. CDR3 length: 15 amino acids. Trimming pared 1 base from V and 0 bases from J, leaving 7 bases between.

This chain connects TRBV28 to TRBJ1-1, with D unclear. V dropped 5 bases and J dropped 6 bases, with 25 bases sitting between them. The length of the CDR3 is 17 residues. Germline assignment: CDR1 MDHEN and CDR2 SYDVKM. The CDR3 sequence: CASSLPNWTDRNAEAFF. CDR3 DNA: TGTGCCAGCAGTCTGCCCAACTGGACCGACCGAAATGCTGAAGCTTTCTTT.

This chain joins TRBV27 and TRBJ2-3; 7 nucleotides align to TRBD2. V lost 9 bases, J lost 13 bases, and 16 bases stayed unmatched. Per germline, CDR1 MNHEY and CDR2 SMNVEV (reference sequence). The CDR3 has 13 amino acids. This CDR3 is CASGGSGSMVEYF. In DNA form, the CDR3 reads TGTGCCAGTGGGGGTAGCGGGTCTATGGTAGAGTATTTT.